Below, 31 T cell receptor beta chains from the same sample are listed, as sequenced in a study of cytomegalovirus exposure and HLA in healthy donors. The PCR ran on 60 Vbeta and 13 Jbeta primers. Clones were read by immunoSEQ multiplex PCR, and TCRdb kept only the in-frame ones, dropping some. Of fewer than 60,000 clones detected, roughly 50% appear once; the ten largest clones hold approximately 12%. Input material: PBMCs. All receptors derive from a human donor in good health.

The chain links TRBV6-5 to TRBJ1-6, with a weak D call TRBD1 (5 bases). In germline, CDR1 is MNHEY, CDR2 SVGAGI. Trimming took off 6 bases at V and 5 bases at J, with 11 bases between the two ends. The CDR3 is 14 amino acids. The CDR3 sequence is CASSDRQNNSPLHF. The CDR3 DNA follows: TGTGCCAGCAGCGATCGACAGAATAATTCACCCCTCCACTTT.

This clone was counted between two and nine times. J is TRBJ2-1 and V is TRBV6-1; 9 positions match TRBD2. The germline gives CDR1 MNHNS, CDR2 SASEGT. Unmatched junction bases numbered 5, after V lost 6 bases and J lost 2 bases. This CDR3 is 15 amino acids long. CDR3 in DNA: TGTGCCAGCAGCGTTAGCGGGGGCCCCTACAATGAGCAGTTCTTC. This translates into CASSVSGGPYNEQFF.

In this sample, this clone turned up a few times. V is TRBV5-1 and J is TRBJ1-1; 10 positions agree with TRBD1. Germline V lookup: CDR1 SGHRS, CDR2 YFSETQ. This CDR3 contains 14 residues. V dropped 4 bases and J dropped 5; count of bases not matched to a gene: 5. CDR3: CASSPGQGRTEAFF. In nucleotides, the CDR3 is TGCGCCAGCAGCCCGGGACAGGGGAGGACTGAAGCTTTCTTT.

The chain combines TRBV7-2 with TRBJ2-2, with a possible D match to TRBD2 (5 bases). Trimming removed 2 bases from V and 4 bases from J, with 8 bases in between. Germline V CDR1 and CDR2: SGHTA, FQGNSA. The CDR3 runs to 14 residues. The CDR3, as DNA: TGTGCCAGCAGCTTACAGGACTCCACCGGGGAGCTGTTTTTT. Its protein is CASSLQDSTGELFF.

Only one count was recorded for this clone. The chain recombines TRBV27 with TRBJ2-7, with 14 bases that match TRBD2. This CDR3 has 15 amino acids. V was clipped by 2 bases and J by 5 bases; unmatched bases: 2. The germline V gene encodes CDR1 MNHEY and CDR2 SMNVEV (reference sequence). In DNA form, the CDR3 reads TGTGCCAGCAGTTTAGGACTAGCGGGGGGAAACGAGCAGTACTTC. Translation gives CASSLGLAGGNEQYF.

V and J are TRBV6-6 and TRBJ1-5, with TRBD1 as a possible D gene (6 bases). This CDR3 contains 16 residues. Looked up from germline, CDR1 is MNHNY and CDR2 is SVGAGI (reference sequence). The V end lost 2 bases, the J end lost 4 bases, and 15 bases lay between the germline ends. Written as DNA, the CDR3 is TGTGCCAGCAGTTACGGGGGGGGGCAGGATAATCAGCCCCAGCATTTT. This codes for CASSYGGGQDNQPQHF.

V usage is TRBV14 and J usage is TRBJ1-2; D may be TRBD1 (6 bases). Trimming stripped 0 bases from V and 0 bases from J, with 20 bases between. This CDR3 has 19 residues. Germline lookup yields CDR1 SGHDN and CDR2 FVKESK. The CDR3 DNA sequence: TGTGCCAGCAGCCAAGATCGGCGGACAGCAATACGAGCTAACTATGGCTACACCTTC. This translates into CASSQDRRTAIRANYGYTF.

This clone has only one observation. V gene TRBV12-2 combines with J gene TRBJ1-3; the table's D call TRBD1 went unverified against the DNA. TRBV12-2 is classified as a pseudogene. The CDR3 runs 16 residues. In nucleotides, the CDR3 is TGTGCAAGTCGCTTAGTACAGGGTGTCTCTGGAAACACCATATATTTT. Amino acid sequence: CASRLVQGVSGNTIYF.

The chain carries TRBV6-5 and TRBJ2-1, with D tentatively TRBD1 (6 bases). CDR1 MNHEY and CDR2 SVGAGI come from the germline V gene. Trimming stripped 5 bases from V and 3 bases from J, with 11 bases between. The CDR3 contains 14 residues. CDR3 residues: CASSVRDNYNEQFF. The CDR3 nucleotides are TGTGCCAGCAGTGTAAGGGACAACTACAATGAGCAGTTCTTC.

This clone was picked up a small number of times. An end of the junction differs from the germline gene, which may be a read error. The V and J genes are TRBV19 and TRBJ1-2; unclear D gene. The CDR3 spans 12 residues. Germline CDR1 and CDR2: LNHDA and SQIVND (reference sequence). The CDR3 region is CASSIGFSDYPF. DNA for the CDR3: TGTGCCAGTAGTATTGGGTTTTCGGACTACCCCTTC.

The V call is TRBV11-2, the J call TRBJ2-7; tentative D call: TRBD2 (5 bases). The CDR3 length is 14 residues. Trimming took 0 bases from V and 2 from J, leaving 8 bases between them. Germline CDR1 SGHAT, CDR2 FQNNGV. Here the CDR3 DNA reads TGTGCCAGCAGCTTAGAGCCGGGGACCTACGAGCAGTACTTC. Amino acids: CASSLEPGTYEQYF.

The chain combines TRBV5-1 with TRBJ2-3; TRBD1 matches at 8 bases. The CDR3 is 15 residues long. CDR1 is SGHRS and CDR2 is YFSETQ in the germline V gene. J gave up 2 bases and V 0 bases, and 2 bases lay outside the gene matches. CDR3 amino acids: CASSLGQGFTDTQYF. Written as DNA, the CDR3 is TGCGCCAGCAGCTTGGGACAGGGGTTCACAGATACGCAGTATTTT.

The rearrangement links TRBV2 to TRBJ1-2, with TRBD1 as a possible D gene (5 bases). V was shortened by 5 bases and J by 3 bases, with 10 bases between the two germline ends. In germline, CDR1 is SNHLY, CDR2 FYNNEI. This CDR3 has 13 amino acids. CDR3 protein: CASSRQSYYGYTF. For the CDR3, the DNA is TGTGCCAGCAGTCGACAGAGTTACTATGGCTACACCTTC.

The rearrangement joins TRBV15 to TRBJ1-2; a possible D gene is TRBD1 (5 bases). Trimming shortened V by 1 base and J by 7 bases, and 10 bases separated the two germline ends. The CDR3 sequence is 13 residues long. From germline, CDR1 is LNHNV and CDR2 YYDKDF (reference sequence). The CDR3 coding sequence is TGTGCCACCAGCAGAGGACCCGGGGGTGGCTACACCTTC. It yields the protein CATSRGPGGGYTF.

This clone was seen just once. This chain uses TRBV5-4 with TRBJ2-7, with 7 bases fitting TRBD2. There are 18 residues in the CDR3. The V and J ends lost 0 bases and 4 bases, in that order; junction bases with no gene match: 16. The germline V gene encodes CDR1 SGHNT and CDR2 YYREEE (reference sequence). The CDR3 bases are TGTGCCAGCAGCTTGGTATTAATGGGGGGGGTTGATCCATACGAGCAGTACTTC. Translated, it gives CASSLVLMGGVDPYEQYF.

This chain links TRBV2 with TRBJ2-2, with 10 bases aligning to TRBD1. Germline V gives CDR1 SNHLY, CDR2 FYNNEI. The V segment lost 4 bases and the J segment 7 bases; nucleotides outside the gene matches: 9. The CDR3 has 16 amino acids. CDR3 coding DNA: TGTGCCAGCAGTGCGCCCGACAGGGGGCGGAACGGGGAGCTGTTTTTT. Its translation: CASSAPDRGRNGELFF.

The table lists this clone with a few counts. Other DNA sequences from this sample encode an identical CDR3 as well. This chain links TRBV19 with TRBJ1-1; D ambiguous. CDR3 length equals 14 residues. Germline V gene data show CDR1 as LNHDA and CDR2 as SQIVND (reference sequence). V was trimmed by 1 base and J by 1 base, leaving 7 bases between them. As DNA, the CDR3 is TGTGCCAGTAGTATAGGGGAGTGGAACACTGAAGCTTTCTTT. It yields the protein CASSIGEWNTEAFF.

For the CDR3, the DNA is TGTGCCAGGGACAGGGGGCGCAGGGAGACCCAGTACTTC. Translating gives CARDRGRRETQYF. The J gene is TRBJ2-5, the V gene TRBV30, with 12 bases fitting TRBD1. V lost 8 bases, J lost 5 bases, and 6 bases stayed unmatched. The length of the CDR3 is 13 residues. The germline V gene has CDR1 GTSNPN and CDR2 SVGIG (reference sequence).

Written as DNA, the CDR3 is TGTGCCAGCTCACCACAGGGGGCAGAAGAGACCCAGTACTTC. Translating gives CASSPQGAEETQYF. This rearrangement joins TRBV18 to TRBJ2-5; 7 nucleotides line up with TRBD1. In germline, CDR1 is KGHSH, CDR2 LQKENI. The CDR3 length is 14 residues. J gave up 3 bases and V 1 base, and 2 bases lay outside the gene matches.

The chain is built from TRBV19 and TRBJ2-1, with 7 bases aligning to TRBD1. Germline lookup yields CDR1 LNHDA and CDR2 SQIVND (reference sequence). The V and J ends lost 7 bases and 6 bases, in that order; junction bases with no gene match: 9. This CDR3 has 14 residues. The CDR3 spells CASNRGRVINEQFF. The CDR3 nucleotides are TGTGCCAGTAACAGGGGCAGGGTTATCAATGAGCAGTTCTTC.

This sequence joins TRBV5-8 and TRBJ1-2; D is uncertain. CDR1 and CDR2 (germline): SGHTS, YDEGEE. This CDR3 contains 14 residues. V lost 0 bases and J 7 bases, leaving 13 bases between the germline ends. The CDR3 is CASSLVEGTGGYTF. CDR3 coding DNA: TGTGCCAGCAGCTTGGTGGAGGGTACGGGTGGCTACACCTTC. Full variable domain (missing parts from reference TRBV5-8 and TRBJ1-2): EAGVTQSPTHLIKTRGQQATLRCSPISGHTSVYWYQQALGLGLQFLLWYDEGEERNRGNFPPRFSGRQFPNYSSELNVNALELEDSALYLCASSLVEGTGGYTFGSGTRLTVV.

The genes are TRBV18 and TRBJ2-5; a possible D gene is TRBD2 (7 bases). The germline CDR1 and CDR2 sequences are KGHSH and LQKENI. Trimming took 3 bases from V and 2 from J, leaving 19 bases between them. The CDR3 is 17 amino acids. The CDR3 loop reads CASSPQVGGGKQETQYF. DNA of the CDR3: TGTGCCAGCTCACCGCAGGTCGGCGGGGGCAAACAAGAGACCCAGTACTTC.

The CDR3 nucleotides are TGTGCCAGCAGCAGACAGGGGGCTAAGGAAGAAAAACTGTTTTTT. Amino acid sequence: CASSRQGAKEEKLFF. The rearrangement joins TRBV6-6 to TRBJ1-4; TRBD1 agrees at 10 bases. Per the germline V gene, CDR1 is MNHNY and CDR2 is SVGAGI (reference sequence). The CDR3 contains 15 residues. The trim removed 6 bases at V and 8 bases at J, leaving 9 bases unmatched.

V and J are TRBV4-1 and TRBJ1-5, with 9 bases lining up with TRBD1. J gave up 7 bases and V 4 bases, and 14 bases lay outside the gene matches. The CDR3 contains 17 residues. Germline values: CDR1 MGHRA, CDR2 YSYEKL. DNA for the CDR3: TGCGCCAGCAGCCCCGCTGGGACAGGGAACCCTTCCCAGCCCCAGCATTTT. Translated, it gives CASSPAGTGNPSQPQHF.

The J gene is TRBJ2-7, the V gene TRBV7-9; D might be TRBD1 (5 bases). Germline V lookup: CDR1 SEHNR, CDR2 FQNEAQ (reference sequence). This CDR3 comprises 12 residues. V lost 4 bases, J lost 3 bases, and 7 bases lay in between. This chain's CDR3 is CASSYTGYEQYF. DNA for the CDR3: TGTGCCAGCAGCTATACAGGCTACGAGCAGTACTTC.

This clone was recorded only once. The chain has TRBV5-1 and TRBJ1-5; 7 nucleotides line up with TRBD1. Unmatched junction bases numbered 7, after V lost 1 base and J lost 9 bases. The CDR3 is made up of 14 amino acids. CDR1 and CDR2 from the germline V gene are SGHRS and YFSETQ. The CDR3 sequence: CASSLRQGEWPQHF. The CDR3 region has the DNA TGCGCCAGCAGCTTGCGGCAGGGGGAATGGCCCCAGCATTTT.

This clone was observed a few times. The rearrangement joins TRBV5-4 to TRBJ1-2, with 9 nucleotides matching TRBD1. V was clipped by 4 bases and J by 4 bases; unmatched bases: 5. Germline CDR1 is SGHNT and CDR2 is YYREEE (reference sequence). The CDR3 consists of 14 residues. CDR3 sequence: CASSPPTGGYGYTF. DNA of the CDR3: TGTGCCAGCAGCCCGCCGACAGGGGGCTATGGCTACACCTTC.

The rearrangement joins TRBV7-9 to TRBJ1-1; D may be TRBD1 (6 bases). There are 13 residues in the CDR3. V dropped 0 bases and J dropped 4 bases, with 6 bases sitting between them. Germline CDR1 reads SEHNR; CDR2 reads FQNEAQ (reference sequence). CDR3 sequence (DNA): TGTGCCAGCAGCTTAGCGGACAGCACTGAAGCTTTCTTT. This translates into CASSLADSTEAFF. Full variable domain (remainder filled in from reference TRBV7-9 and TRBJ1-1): DTGVSQNPRHKITKRGQNVTFRCDPISEHNRLYWYRQTLGQGPEFLTYFQNEAQLEKSRLLSDRFSAERPKGSFSTLEIQRTEQGDSAMYLCASSLADSTEAFFGQGTRLTVV.

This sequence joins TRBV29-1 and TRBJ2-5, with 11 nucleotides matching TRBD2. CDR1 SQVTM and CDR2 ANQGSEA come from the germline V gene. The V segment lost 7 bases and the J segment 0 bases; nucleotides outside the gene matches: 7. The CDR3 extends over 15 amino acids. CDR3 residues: CSGGVAGGNQETQYF. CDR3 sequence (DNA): TGCAGCGGAGGGGTAGCGGGGGGGAACCAAGAGACCCAGTACTTC.

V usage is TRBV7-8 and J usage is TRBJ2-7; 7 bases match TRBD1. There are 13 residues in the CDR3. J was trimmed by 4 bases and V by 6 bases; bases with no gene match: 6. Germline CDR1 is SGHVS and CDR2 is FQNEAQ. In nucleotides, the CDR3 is TGTGCCAGCAGGACGACAGGGATGTACGAGCAGTACTTC. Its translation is CASRTTGMYEQYF. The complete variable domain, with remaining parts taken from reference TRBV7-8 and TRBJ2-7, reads GAGVSQSPRYKVAKRGQDVALRCDPISGHVSLFWYQQALGQGPEFLTYFQNEAQLDKSGLPSDRFFAERPEGSVSTLKIQRTQQEDSAVYLCASRTTGMYEQYFGPGTRLTVT.

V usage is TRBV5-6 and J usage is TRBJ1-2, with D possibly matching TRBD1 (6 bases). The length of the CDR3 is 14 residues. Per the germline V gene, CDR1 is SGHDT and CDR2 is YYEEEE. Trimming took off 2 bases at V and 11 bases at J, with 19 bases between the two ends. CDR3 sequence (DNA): TGTGCCAGCAGCTTTCAGGGGCCCGCGTGGAGATACACCTTC. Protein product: CASSFQGPAWRYTF.